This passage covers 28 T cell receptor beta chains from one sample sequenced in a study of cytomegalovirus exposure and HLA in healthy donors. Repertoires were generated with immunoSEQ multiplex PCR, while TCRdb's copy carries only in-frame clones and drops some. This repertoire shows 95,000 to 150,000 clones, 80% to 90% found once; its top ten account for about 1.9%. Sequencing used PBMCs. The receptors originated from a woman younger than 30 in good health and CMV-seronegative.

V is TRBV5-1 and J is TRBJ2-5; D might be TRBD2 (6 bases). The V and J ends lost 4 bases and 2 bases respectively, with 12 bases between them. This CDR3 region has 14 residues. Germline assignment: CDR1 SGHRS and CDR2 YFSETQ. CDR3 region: CASSGGTPQETQYF. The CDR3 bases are TGCGCCAGCAGCGGCGGGACTCCACAAGAGACCCAGTACTTC.

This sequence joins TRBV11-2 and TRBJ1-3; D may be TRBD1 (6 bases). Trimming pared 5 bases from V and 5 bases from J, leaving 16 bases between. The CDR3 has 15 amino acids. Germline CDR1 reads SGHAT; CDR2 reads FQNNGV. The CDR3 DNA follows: TGTGCCAGCAGCCAGCTACAGGGACGAAGAAACACCATATATTTT. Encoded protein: CASSQLQGRRNTIYF. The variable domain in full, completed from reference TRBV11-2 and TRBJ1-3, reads EAGVAQSPRYKIIEKRQSVAFWCNPISGHATLYWYQQILGQGPKLLIQFQNNGVVDDSQLPKDRFSAERLKGVDSTLKIQPAKLEDSAVYLCASSQLQGRRNTIYFGEGSWLTVV.

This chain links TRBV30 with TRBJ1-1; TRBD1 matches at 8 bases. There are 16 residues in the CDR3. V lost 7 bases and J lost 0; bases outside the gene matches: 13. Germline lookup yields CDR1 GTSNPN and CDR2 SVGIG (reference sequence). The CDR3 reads CASNGAGGRVNTEAFF. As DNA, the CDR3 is TGTGCCTCCAACGGCGCAGGGGGCCGTGTGAACACTGAAGCTTTCTTT.

CDR3: CASSLAGGPLGEQFF. For the CDR3, the DNA is TGTGCCAGCAGTTTAGCGGGAGGGCCTTTAGGTGAGCAGTTCTTC. The J gene is TRBJ2-1, the V gene TRBV28; 9 bases align to TRBD2. Trimming took 2 bases from V and 9 from J; bases not matched to a gene: 8. The CDR3 runs 15 residues. Germline CDR1 reads MDHEN; CDR2 reads SYDVKM.

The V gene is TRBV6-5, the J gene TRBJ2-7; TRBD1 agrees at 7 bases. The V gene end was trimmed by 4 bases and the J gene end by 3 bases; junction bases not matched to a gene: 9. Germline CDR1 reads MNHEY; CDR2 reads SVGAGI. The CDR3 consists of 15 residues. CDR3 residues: CASSSQGLGVYEQYF. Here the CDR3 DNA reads TGTGCCAGCAGTTCACAGGGGCTGGGGGTCTACGAGCAGTACTTC.

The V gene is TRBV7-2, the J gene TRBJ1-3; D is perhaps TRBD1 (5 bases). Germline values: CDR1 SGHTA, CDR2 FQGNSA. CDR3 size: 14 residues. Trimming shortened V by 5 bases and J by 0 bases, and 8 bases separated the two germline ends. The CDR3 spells CASSQGLSGNTIYF. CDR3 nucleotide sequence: TGTGCCAGCAGCCAGGGCCTCTCTGGAAACACCATATATTTT. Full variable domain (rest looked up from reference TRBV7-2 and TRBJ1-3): GAGVSQSPSNKVTEKGKDVELRCDPISGHTALYWYRQSLGQGLEFLIYFQGNSAPDKSGLPSDRFSAERTGGSVSTLTIQRTQQEDSAVYLCASSQGLSGNTIYFGEGSWLTVV.

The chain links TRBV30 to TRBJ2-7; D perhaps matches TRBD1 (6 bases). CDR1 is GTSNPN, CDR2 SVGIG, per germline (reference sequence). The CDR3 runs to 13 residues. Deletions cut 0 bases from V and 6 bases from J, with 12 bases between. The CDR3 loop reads CAWSVARGGEQYF. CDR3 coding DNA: TGTGCCTGGAGTGTTGCCAGGGGTGGCGAGCAGTACTTC.

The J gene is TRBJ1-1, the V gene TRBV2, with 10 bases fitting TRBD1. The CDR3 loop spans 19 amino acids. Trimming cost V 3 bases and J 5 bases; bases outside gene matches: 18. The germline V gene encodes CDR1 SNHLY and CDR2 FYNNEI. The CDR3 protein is CASSDLRDRGLEGNTEAFF. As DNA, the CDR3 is TGTGCCAGCAGTGACCTCAGGGACAGGGGTTTAGAGGGGAATACTGAAGCTTTCTTT.

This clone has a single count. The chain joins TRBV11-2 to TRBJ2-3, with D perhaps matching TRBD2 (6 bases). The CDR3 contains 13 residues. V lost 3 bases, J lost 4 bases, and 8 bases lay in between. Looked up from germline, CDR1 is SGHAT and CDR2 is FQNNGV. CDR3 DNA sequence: TGTGCCAGCAGCTTGTGGGGGGCAGATACGCAGTATTTT. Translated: CASSLWGADTQYF.

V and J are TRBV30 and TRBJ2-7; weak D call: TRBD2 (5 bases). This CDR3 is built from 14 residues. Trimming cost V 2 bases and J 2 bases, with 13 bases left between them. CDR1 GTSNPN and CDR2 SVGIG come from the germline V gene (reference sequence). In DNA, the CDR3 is TGTGCCTGGAGTACGGGCGTCGGGGCCTACGAGCAGTACTTC. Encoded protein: CAWSTGVGAYEQYF.

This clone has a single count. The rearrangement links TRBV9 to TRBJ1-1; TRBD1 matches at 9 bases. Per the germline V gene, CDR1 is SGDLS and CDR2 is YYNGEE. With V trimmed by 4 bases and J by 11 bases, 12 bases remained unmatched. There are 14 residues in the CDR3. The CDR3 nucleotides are TGTGCCAGCAGCACGGAGACTACAGGGGGCCGGGCTTTCTTT. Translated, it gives CASSTETTGGRAFF.

This CDR3 is CASDRYGYGYTF. CDR3 nucleotides: TGTGCCAGCGACAGGTACGGGTATGGCTACACCTTC. The chain has TRBV2 and TRBJ1-2, with D maybe TRBD1 (6 bases). The CDR3 length is 12 residues. The germline gives CDR1 SNHLY, CDR2 FYNNEI. The V gene lost 8 bases and the J gene lost 5 bases, with 12 bases spanning the gap.

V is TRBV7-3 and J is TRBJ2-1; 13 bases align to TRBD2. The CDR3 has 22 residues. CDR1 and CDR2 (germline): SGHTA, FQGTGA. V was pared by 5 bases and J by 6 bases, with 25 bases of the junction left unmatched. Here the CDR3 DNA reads TGTGCCAGCAGCCCAGGGGGCCCCGGACTAGCGGGAGTACCTCGGGCGATCAATGAGCAGTTCTTC. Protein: CASSPGGPGLAGVPRAINEQFF.

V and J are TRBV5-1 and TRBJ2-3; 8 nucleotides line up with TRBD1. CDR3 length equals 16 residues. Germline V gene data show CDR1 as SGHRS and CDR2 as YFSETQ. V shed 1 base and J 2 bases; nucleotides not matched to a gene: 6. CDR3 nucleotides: TGCGCCAGCAGCTTGAGGACAGGGATTGACACAGATACGCAGTATTTT. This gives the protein CASSLRTGIDTDTQYF.

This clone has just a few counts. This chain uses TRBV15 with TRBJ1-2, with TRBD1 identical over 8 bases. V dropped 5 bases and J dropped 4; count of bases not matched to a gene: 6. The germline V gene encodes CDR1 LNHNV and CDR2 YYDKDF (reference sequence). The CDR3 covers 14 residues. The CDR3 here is CATSPRGTGYGYTF. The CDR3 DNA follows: TGTGCCACCAGCCCTCGAGGGACAGGCTATGGCTACACCTTC.

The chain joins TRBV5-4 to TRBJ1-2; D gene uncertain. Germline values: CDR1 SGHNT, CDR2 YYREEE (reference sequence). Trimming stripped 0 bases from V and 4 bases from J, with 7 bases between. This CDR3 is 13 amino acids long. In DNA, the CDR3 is TGTGCCAGCAGCTTGGTCCCGGGCTATGGCTACACCTTC. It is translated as CASSLVPGYGYTF.

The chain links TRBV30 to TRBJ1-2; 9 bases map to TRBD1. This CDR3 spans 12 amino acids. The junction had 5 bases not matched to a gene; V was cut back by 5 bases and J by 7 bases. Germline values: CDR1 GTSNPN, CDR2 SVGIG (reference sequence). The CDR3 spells CAWQQGAFGYTF. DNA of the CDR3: TGTGCCTGGCAACAGGGGGCGTTTGGCTACACCTTC.

CDR3 residues: CASSPVGTDYSGANVLTF. The CDR3 bases are TGCGCCAGCAGCCCTGTGGGGACGGACTACTCTGGGGCCAACGTCCTGACTTTC. This chain joins TRBV4-1 and TRBJ2-6, with D maybe TRBD2 (6 bases). The CDR3 is made up of 18 amino acids. CDR1 MGHRA and CDR2 YSYEKL come from the germline V gene. V was pared by 4 bases and J by 0 bases, with 16 bases between.

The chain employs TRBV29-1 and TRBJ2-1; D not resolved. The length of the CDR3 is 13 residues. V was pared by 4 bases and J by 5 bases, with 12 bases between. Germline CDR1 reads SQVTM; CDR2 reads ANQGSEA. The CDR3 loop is CSVVLVENNEQFF. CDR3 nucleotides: TGCAGCGTTGTATTGGTCGAGAACAATGAGCAGTTCTTC.

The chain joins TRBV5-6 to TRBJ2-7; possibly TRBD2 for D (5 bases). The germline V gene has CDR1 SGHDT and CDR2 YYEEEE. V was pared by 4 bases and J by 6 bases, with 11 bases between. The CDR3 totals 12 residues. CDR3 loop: CASSPASGEQYF. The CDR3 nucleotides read TGTGCCAGCAGCCCCGCAAGCGGCGAGCAGTACTTC. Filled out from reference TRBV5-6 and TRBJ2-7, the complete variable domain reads DAGVTQSPTHLIKTRGQQVTLRCSPKSGHDTVSWYQQALGQGPQFIFQYYEEEERQRGNFPDRFSGHQFPNYSSELNVNALLLGDSALYLCASSPASGEQYFGPGTRLTVT.

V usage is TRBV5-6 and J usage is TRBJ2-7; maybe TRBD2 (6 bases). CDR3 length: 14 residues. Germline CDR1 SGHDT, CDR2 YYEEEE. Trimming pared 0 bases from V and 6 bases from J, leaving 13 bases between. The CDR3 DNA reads TGTGCCAGCAGCTTGGGCCGCGGGGCAAGCGAGCAGTACTTC. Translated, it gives CASSLGRGASEQYF.

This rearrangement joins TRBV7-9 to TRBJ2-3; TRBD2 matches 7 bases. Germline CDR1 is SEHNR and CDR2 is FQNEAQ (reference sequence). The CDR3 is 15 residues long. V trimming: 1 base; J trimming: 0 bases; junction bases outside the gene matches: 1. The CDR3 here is CASSLGRGSTDTQYF. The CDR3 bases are TGTGCCAGCAGCTTAGGGCGGGGGAGCACAGATACGCAGTATTTT.

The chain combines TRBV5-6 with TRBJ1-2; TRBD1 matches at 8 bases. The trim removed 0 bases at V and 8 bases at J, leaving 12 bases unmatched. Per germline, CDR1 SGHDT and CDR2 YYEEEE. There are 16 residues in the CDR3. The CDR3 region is CASSLEEDRERSGYTF. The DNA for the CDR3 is TGTGCCAGCAGCTTGGAGGAGGACAGGGAGAGGTCCGGCTACACCTTC.

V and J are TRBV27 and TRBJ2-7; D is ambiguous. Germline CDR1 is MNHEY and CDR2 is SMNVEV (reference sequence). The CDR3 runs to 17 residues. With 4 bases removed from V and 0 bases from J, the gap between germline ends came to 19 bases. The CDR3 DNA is TGTGCCAGCAGTTCTATTCCCCCCCCGCGATACTCCTACGAGCAGTACTTC. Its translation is CASSSIPPPRYSYEQYF.

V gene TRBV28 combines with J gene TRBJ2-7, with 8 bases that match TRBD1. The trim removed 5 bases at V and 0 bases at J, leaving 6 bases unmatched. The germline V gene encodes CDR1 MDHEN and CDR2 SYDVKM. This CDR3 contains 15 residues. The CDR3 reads CASSDRGWSSYEQYF. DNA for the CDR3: TGTGCCAGCAGTGACAGGGGATGGAGCTCCTACGAGCAGTACTTC.

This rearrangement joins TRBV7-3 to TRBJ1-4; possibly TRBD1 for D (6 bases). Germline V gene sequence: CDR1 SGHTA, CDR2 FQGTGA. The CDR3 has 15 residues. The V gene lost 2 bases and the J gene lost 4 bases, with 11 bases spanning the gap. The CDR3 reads CASSLAGALNEKLFF. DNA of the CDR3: TGTGCCAGCAGCTTAGCAGGGGCACTTAATGAAAAACTGTTTTTT.

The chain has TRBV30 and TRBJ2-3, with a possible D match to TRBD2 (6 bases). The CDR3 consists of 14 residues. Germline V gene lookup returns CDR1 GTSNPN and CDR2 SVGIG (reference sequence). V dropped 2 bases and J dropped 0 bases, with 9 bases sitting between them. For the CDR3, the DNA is TGTGCCTGGAGTCGTGGGGGGAGCACAGATACGCAGTATTTT. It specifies CAWSRGGSTDTQYF.

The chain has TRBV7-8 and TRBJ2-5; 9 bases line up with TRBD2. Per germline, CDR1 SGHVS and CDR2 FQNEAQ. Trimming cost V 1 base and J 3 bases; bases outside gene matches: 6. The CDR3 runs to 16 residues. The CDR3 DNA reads TGTGCCAGCAGCTTAGTTAGGGCTAGCGGGAAAGAGACCCAGTACTTC. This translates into CASSLVRASGKETQYF. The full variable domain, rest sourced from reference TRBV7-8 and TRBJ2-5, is GAGVSQSPRYKVAKRGQDVALRCDPISGHVSLFWYQQALGQGPEFLTYFQNEAQLDKSGLPSDRFFAERPEGSVSTLKIQRTQQEDSAVYLCASSLVRASGKETQYFGPGTRLLVL.